What follows are 21 T cell receptor beta chains derived from one specimen sequenced in a study of blood T cell repertoires in COVID-19. Measured with immunoSEQ multiplex PCR; TCRdb has only the in-frame clones, and not every one. The sample has some 85,000 clones; 65% to 80% are singletons. Sequencing input: peripheral blood. These receptors all stem from a human donor in a cohort sampled during active COVID-19.

The rearrangement uses TRBV4-3 and TRBJ1-5, with TRBD1 as a possible D gene (6 bases). Trimming removed 1 base from V and 5 bases from J, with 12 bases in between. CDR3 length: 15 amino acids. Germline assignment: CDR1 LGHNA and CDR2 YSLEER. The CDR3 spells CASSQGMGTYQPQHF. Here the CDR3 DNA reads TGCGCCAGCAGCCAAGGTATGGGGACATATCAGCCCCAGCATTTT.

The V call is TRBV5-5, the J call TRBJ2-1, with 10 bases matching TRBD1. The CDR3 loop spans 15 amino acids. Germline V gene lookup returns CDR1 SGHKS and CDR2 YYEKEE (reference sequence). Losses at the gene ends were 5 bases for V and 9 bases for J; bases not matched to a gene: 11. CDR3 in amino acids: CASRYHPGQGSEQFF. CDR3 DNA sequence: TGTGCCAGCAGGTACCATCCGGGACAGGGGTCTGAGCAGTTCTTC. The full variable domain, its missing parts supplied by reference TRBV5-5 and TRBJ2-1, is DAGVTQSPTHLIKTRGQQVTLRCSPISGHKSVSWYQQVLGQGPQFIFQYYEKEERGRGNFPDRFSARQFPNYSSELNVNALLLGDSALYLCASRYHPGQGSEQFFGPGTRLTVL.

V and J are TRBV2 and TRBJ1-1; D not resolved. The CDR3 length is 13 residues. Trimming shortened V by 3 bases and J by 3 bases, and 8 bases separated the two germline ends. The V gene's germline CDR1 is SNHLY and CDR2 FYNNEI. The CDR3, as DNA: TGTGCCAGCAGTGACGATCGGGACACTGAAGCTTTCTTT. Translation: CASSDDRDTEAFF.

The genes are TRBV27 and TRBJ2-1; TRBD2 agrees at 9 bases. The CDR3 runs 15 residues. Germline assignment: CDR1 MNHEY and CDR2 SMNVEV (reference sequence). Unmatched junction bases numbered 6, after V lost 6 bases and J lost 3 bases. DNA for the CDR3: TGTGCCAGCAGAAGAGCGGGAGGACGCTACAATGAGCAGTTCTTC. Amino acid sequence: CASRRAGGRYNEQFF.

This clone occurred a few times. The chain carries TRBV7-2 and TRBJ1-5, with TRBD1 identical over 9 bases. This CDR3 spans 16 amino acids. V dropped 4 bases and J dropped 2; count of bases not matched to a gene: 6. CDR1 SGHTA and CDR2 FQGNSA come from the germline V gene. CDR3 bases: TGTGCCAGCAGCTCCCGGGACAGGGCGGGCAATCAGCCCCAGCATTTT. Protein: CASSSRDRAGNQPQHF. Full variable domain (rest looked up from reference TRBV7-2 and TRBJ1-5): GAGVSQSPSNKVTEKGKDVELRCDPISGHTALYWYRQSLGQGLEFLIYFQGNSAPDKSGLPSDRFSAERTGGSVSTLTIQRTQQEDSAVYLCASSSRDRAGNQPQHFGDGTRLSIL.

This clone has a handful of counts. The V and J genes are TRBV6-2 or TRBV6-3 and TRBJ2-7, with 15 bases matching TRBD2. Per germline, CDR1 MNHEY and CDR2 SVGEGT. Unmatched junction bases numbered 5, after V lost 6 bases and J lost 5 bases. This CDR3 is 15 amino acids long. The CDR3 DNA sequence: TGTGCCAGCAGCCCTGGGACTAGCGGGAGGAACGAGCAGTACTTC. Protein sequence: CASSPGTSGRNEQYF.

This chain uses TRBV2 with TRBJ2-7; TRBD1 matches 7 bases. The CDR3 has 13 residues. V shed 6 bases, J shed 1 base, and the junction held 3 bases outside the gene matches. Germline loops: CDR1 SNHLY, CDR2 FYNNEI. CDR3 sequence (DNA): TGTGCCAGCAGCCTACAGGGGTCCTACGAGCAGTACTTC. Translating it yields CASSLQGSYEQYF.

This clone appeared once. The chain joins TRBV6-5 to TRBJ1-2, with TRBD1 identical over 7 bases. Germline CDR1 reads MNHEY; CDR2 reads SVGAGI. V lost 10 bases and J lost 3; bases outside the gene matches: 8. The CDR3 is 13 amino acids. The CDR3, as DNA: TGTGCCACGAAGGAGACAGGGCACTATGGCTACACCTTC. Translating gives CATKETGHYGYTF.

The rearrangement links TRBV29-1 to TRBJ1-4; TRBD1 is a possible D gene (6 bases). CDR3 size: 14 residues. V lost 7 bases to trimming and J lost 4 bases, with 16 bases between them. Germline assignment: CDR1 SQVTM and CDR2 ANQGSEA. CDR3 sequence reads: CSAGPGTNNEKLFF. The DNA for the CDR3 is TGCAGCGCGGGCCCAGGGACAAATAATGAAAAACTGTTTTTT. The full variable domain, in which reference TRBV29-1 and TRBJ1-4 provide the parts outside the CDR3, is SAVISQKPSRDICQRGTSLTIQCQVDSQVTMMFWYRQQPGQSLTLIATANQGSEATYESGFVIDKFPISRPNLTFSTLTVSNMSPEDSSIYLCSAGPGTNNEKLFFGSGTQLSVL.

The chain links TRBV18 to TRBJ1-2, with D tentatively TRBD1 (5 bases). CDR1 KGHSH and CDR2 LQKENI come from the germline V gene. V was pared by 3 bases and J by 1 base, with 18 bases between. This CDR3 spans 17 amino acids. The CDR3 spells CASSPGRQRFGNYGYTF. DNA for the CDR3: TGTGCCAGCTCACCGGGGCGGCAACGATTCGGTAACTATGGCTACACCTTC.

In its sample, this clone was seen once. V gene TRBV3-1 (or the pseudogene TRBV3-2) combines with J gene TRBJ1-1, with D unresolved. CDR1 LGHDT and CDR2 YNNKEL come from the germline V gene (reference sequence). Trimming removed 1 base at V and 5 bases at J, with 8 bases between. The CDR3 is 13 residues long. The chain's CDR3 is CASSQGRGTEAFF. The CDR3 DNA reads TGTGCCAGCAGCCAAGGACGCGGGACTGAAGCTTTCTTT.

This chain links TRBV6-2 or TRBV6-3 with TRBJ2-1; 10 bases line up with TRBD2. Germline trimming cut 4 bases from V and 3 bases from J; bases unmatched to any gene: 6. CDR1 is MNHEY, CDR2 SVGEGT, per germline. The CDR3 contains 16 residues. CDR3 amino acids: CASSSAGGRHYNEQFF. The CDR3 DNA reads TGTGCCAGCAGTTCAGCGGGAGGGAGGCACTACAATGAGCAGTTCTTC.

This clone was counted between two and nine times. The chain combines TRBV6-2 or TRBV6-3 with TRBJ1-5, with TRBD1 as a possible D gene (5 bases). Trimming pared 0 bases from V and 1 base from J, leaving 16 bases between. The germline V gene has CDR1 MNHEY and CDR2 SVGEGT. CDR3 length: 18 residues. The DNA of the CDR3 is TGTGCCAGCAGTTACTCGTCGACAGTAAGTACGAGCAATCAGCCCCAGCATTTT. Its translation: CASSYSSTVSTSNQPQHF.

This rearrangement joins TRBV2 to TRBJ2-1, with D possibly TRBD2 on 6 matching bases. The CDR3 length is 18 residues. Trimming shortened V by 6 bases and J by 7 bases, and 28 bases separated the two germline ends. Germline-derived CDR1 and CDR2 are SNHLY and FYNNEI. The CDR3 sequence is CASSGPPIPGVYRNEQFF. The CDR3 DNA sequence: TGTGCCAGCAGCGGACCCCCTATTCCGGGAGTGTATAGAAATGAGCAGTTCTTC.

The rearrangement links TRBV2 to TRBJ2-1; D remains ambiguous. The V gene lost 6 bases and the J gene lost 2 bases, with 8 bases spanning the gap. The CDR3 consists of 13 residues. Germline V gene data show CDR1 as SNHLY and CDR2 as FYNNEI. The CDR3 bases are TGTGCCAGCAGGGGCGCCACCTACAATGAGCAGTTCTTC. It translates to CASRGATYNEQFF.

The chain joins TRBV30 to TRBJ1-6; 8 bases agree with TRBD1. The V gene's germline CDR1 is GTSNPN and CDR2 SVGIG (reference sequence). The CDR3 runs to 15 residues. V trimming: 4 bases; J trimming: 6 bases; junction bases outside the gene matches: 8. This CDR3 reads CAWKPPGQVNSPLHF. As DNA, the CDR3 is TGTGCCTGGAAACCTCCGGGACAGGTTAATTCACCCCTCCACTTT.

The gene calls are TRBV30 and TRBJ2-7; perhaps TRBD1 as D (6 bases). The CDR3 is made up of 14 amino acids. Trimming left V 2 bases short and J 5 bases short, with 16 bases between. Germline lookup yields CDR1 GTSNPN and CDR2 SVGIG (reference sequence). The CDR3 DNA reads as TGTGCCTGGAGTTGGATAGGGGGTCGGAACGAGCAGTACTTC. This sequence encodes CAWSWIGGRNEQYF.

The chain is built from TRBV6-5 and TRBJ2-2; possibly TRBD2 for D (6 bases). Trimming shortened V by 0 bases and J by 6 bases, and 8 bases separated the two germline ends. CDR1 is MNHEY, CDR2 SVGAGI, per germline. The CDR3 runs to 14 residues. The CDR3 coding sequence is TGTGCCAGCAGTTACTCGAGGAGGGCCGGGGAGCTGTTTTTT. It encodes CASSYSRRAGELFF.

The rearrangement joins TRBV3-1 (or the pseudogene TRBV3-2) to TRBJ2-7; D is perhaps TRBD2 (5 bases). This CDR3 comprises 15 residues. Germline V CDR1 and CDR2: LGHDT, YNNKEL (reference sequence). V gave up 4 bases and J gave up 2 bases, with 15 bases separating them. The CDR3 sequence is CASSRTDTGTYEQYF. The CDR3 DNA sequence: TGTGCCAGCAGCCGGACTGATACGGGGACCTACGAGCAGTACTTC.

This clone was detected a few times. The rearrangement uses TRBV7-2 and TRBJ2-1; tentative D call: TRBD1 (6 bases). Per germline, CDR1 SGHTA and CDR2 FQGNSA. Trimming pared 2 bases from V and 3 bases from J, leaving 14 bases between. CDR3 length: 16 residues. This chain's CDR3 is CASSLRPGQFYNEQFF. In nucleotides, the CDR3 is TGTGCCAGCAGCTTAAGGCCTGGACAGTTCTACAATGAGCAGTTCTTC.

The rearrangement joins TRBV30 to TRBJ2-1; D is uncertain. CDR1 is GTSNPN and CDR2 is SVGIG in the germline V gene (reference sequence). The CDR3 covers 14 residues. V dropped 0 bases and J dropped 4 bases, with 10 bases sitting between them. Here the CDR3 reads CAWSVTSRYNEQFF. Here the CDR3 DNA reads TGTGCCTGGAGTGTGACCAGCAGGTACAATGAGCAGTTCTTC.